These T cell receptor beta chains were read from a single sample in a study of blood T cell repertoires in COVID-19. Generated by immunoSEQ multiplex PCR, the TCRdb table keeps only in-frame clones and is missing some. Altogether about 260,000 clones are present, around four fifths being singletons, with the ten largest covering 4.2%. The sequenced sample consisted of peripheral blood. The receptors were sampled from a man aged 60 to 75 with acute or convalescent COVID-19. The CDR3 runs from the conserved cysteine through the conserved F or W. Fields, in order: V gene, J gene, clone size, CDR3 protein. Some rows mark clone size as missing; the rest say once, few, many or name a class of expanded clone.

V gene: TRBV5-1; J gene: TRBJ2-5; clone size: .; CDR3 protein: CASSLGQGQETQYF
V gene: TRBV7-9; J gene: TRBJ1-1; clone size: .; CDR3 protein: CASSGGREVSTEAFF
V gene: TRBV3-1/TRBV3-2; J gene: TRBJ2-7; clone size: .; CDR3 protein: CASSLTGTGDYEQYF
V gene: TRBV3-1/TRBV3-2; J gene: TRBJ2-7; clone size: .; CDR3 protein: CASSQDSYEQYF
V gene: TRBV9; J gene: TRBJ1-1; clone size: .; CDR3 protein: CASSVGRGGTEAFF
V gene: TRBV6-1; J gene: TRBJ2-7; clone size: once; CDR3 protein: CASNRGTSATYEQYF
V gene: TRBV6-5; J gene: TRBJ1-2; clone size: .; CDR3 protein: CASRDRGTYGYTF
V gene: TRBV27; J gene: TRBJ1-6; clone size: .; CDR3 protein: CASSLSPRLIGEGSPLHF
V gene: TRBV5-1; J gene: TRBJ2-7; clone size: .; CDR3 protein: CASSLMGTGKGEQYF
V gene: TRBV5-4; J gene: TRBJ2-1; clone size: .; CDR3 protein: CASRAGTSENEQFF
V gene: TRBV9; J gene: TRBJ2-1; clone size: .; CDR3 protein: CASSVASGAFDEQFF
V gene: TRBV4-1; J gene: TRBJ2-7; clone size: .; CDR3 protein: CASSQDMPSGAYEQYF
V gene: TRBV4-2; J gene: TRBJ2-7; clone size: .; CDR3 protein: CASSQVGLAGSSYEQYF
V gene: TRBV6-5; J gene: TRBJ2-7; clone size: .; CDR3 protein: CASSYAPGLAAYEQYF
V gene: TRBV30; J gene: TRBJ2-3; clone size: .; CDR3 protein: CAWSWSGKDTQYF
V gene: TRBV25-1; J gene: TRBJ1-5; clone size: .; CDR3 protein: CASGQGYQPQHF
V gene: TRBV3-1/TRBV3-2; J gene: TRBJ2-6; clone size: .; CDR3 protein: CASTLRGGANVLTF
V gene: TRBV5-1; J gene: TRBJ1-2; clone size: .; CDR3 protein: CASSRIGGLSGDYGYTF
V gene: TRBV10-1; J gene: TRBJ1-1; clone size: .; CDR3 protein: CASSEHIGRNTEAFF
V gene: TRBV7-9; J gene: TRBJ2-3; clone size: once; CDR3 protein: CASPTSGSTDTQYF
V gene: TRBV10-3; J gene: TRBJ2-3; clone size: .; CDR3 protein: CAIAGTKGGTDTQYF
V gene: TRBV27; J gene: TRBJ2-2; clone size: .; CDR3 protein: CASSLFSLGNTGELFF
V gene: TRBV27; J gene: TRBJ2-5; clone size: once; CDR3 protein: CASSPGTGTETQYF